This passage covers 26 T cell receptor beta chains from one sample sequenced in a study of CD4 T cells in relation to SARS-CoV-2 and coronaviruses. Unexposed donor CD4+ T cells date from about 2011-2018, before the COVID-19 pandemic. This table comes from immunoSEQ multiplex PCR, and its TCRdb copy is limited to in-frame clones, with some not included. The table shows about 64,000 clones, with about 94% occurring only once. Material: naive CD4+ T cells from PBMCs. Specified subset: naive CD4+ T cells isolated by negative enrichment. The source is a human donor in good health.

Note on this clone: Other DNA sequences from this sample encode an identical CDR3 as well. The chain has TRBV28 and TRBJ2-1; weak D call: TRBD2 (6 bases). Germline CDR1 reads MDHEN; CDR2 reads SYDVKM. V was clipped by 3 bases and J by 9 bases, with 6 bases between them. The CDR3 extends over 11 amino acids. CDR3 loop: CASSLGGEQFF. CDR3 nucleotides: TGTGCCAGCAGTTTGGGAGGTGAGCAGTTCTTC.

The chain uses TRBV27 and TRBJ1-2, with TRBD1 as a possible D gene (5 bases). The ends were cut back, 3 bases at V and 6 bases at J, with 11 bases in the middle. Germline-derived CDR1 and CDR2 are MNHEY and SMNVEV (reference sequence). The CDR3 runs to 13 residues. The CDR3 region has the DNA TGTGCCAGCAGTTTTAGGGCAGGGAATGGCTACACCTTC. Its protein is CASSFRAGNGYTF.

The chain recombines TRBV3-1 (or the pseudogene TRBV3-2) with TRBJ2-1; TRBD2 aligns across 8 bases. V lost 6 bases to trimming and J lost 3 bases; unmatched junction nucleotides: 10. From germline, CDR1 is LGHDT and CDR2 YNNKEL (reference sequence). CDR3 length equals 16 residues. CDR3 sequence reads: CASRLTAGARYNEQFF. Written as DNA, the CDR3 is TGTGCCAGCAGGCTGACAGCGGGAGCTCGCTACAATGAGCAGTTCTTC.

The table lists this clone with a count of one. The CDR3 nucleotides read TGTGCCAGCAGCTTGAGGCGGGGCCCGAACACCGGGGAGCTGTTTTTT. Residues: CASSLRRGPNTGELFF. The V and J genes are TRBV5-4 and TRBJ2-2; perhaps TRBD2 as D (6 bases). Trimming left V 1 base short and J 0 bases short, with 10 bases between. Germline lookup yields CDR1 SGHNT and CDR2 YYREEE (reference sequence). The CDR3 length is 16 residues.

This chain uses TRBV15 with TRBJ2-2; TRBD2 matches at 7 bases. The V gene end was trimmed by 0 bases and the J gene end by 2 bases; junction bases not matched to a gene: 9. This CDR3 region has 18 residues. Germline-derived CDR1 and CDR2 are LNHNV and YYDKDF (reference sequence). The CDR3 loop reads CATSRDRLLAVNTGELFF. The CDR3 DNA is TGTGCCACCAGCAGAGATCGCCTCCTAGCGGTTAACACCGGGGAGCTGTTTTTT.

The chain joins TRBV5-1 to TRBJ2-7; 13 positions match TRBD2. CDR3 length: 15 amino acids. Per germline, CDR1 SGHRS and CDR2 YFSETQ. The junction had 0 bases not matched to a gene; V was cut back by 2 bases and J by 1 base. The CDR3, as DNA: TGCGCCAGCAGCTTACTAGCGGGAGGGTCCTACGAGCAGTACTTC. Protein product: CASSLLAGGSYEQYF.

The chain combines TRBV19 with TRBJ2-3, with 9 bases aligning to TRBD1. This CDR3 comprises 16 residues. The germline V gene has CDR1 LNHDA and CDR2 SQIVND (reference sequence). Trimming at V came to 5 bases and at J to 2 bases, leaving 8 bases not matched to a gene. The DNA of the CDR3 is TGTGCCAGTAGTGCCCGAACAGGGGGCTCCACAGATACGCAGTATTTT. As protein: CASSARTGGSTDTQYF.

The J gene is TRBJ2-1, the V gene TRBV7-2; D may correspond to TRBD1 or TRBD2 (5 bases each). Germline lookup yields CDR1 SGHTA and CDR2 FQGNSA. With 5 bases removed from V and 6 bases from J, the gap between germline ends came to 20 bases. This CDR3 spans 16 amino acids. DNA of the CDR3: TGTGCCAGCAGCCCACCCCGGCCCATGAGGGGCAATGAGCAGTTCTTC. Translation: CASSPPRPMRGNEQFF.

The chain combines TRBV19 with TRBJ1-6; D is unresolved. The CDR3 extends over 15 amino acids. V gave up 3 bases and J gave up 11 bases, with 17 bases separating them. The germline CDR1 and CDR2 sequences are LNHDA and SQIVND (reference sequence). The CDR3 spells CASSMPAYPEPPLHF. CDR3 bases: TGTGCCAGTAGTATGCCGGCCTACCCGGAGCCACCCCTCCACTTT. Variable domain in full (rest from reference TRBV19 and TRBJ1-6): DGGITQSPKYLFRKEGQNVTLSCEQNLNHDAMYWYRQDPGQGLRLIYYSQIVNDFQKGDIAEGYSVSREKKESFPLTVTSAQKNPTAFYLCASSMPAYPEPPLHFGNGTRLTVT.

This sequence joins TRBV18 and TRBJ2-5; 13 nucleotides line up with TRBD2. With 3 bases clipped from V and 9 bases from J, the junction kept 10 bases outside the gene matches. Per germline, CDR1 KGHSH and CDR2 LQKENI. The CDR3 length is 16 residues. The CDR3, as DNA: TGTGCCAGCTCACCCCAAGATGGACTAGCGGGAGCGGCCCAGTACTTC. Amino acids: CASSPQDGLAGAAQYF.

V is TRBV27 and J is TRBJ2-5, with 9 nucleotides matching TRBD1. The CDR3 contains 14 residues. Per the germline V gene, CDR1 is MNHEY and CDR2 is SMNVEV (reference sequence). Trimming removed 5 bases from V and 4 bases from J; junction bases left unmatched: 5. CDR3 DNA sequence: TGTGCCAGCAGTGGGGACAGGGTAGGAGAGACCCAGTACTTC. It yields the protein CASSGDRVGETQYF.

J is TRBJ2-2 and V is TRBV5-1; 7 nucleotides match TRBD1. The trim removed 4 bases at V and 6 bases at J, leaving 9 bases unmatched. CDR1 SGHRS and CDR2 YFSETQ come from the germline V gene. The CDR3 loop spans 15 amino acids. CDR3 DNA sequence: TGCGCCAGCAGCGTGACGACAGGGCCGGCCGGGGAGCTGTTTTTT. Protein product: CASSVTTGPAGELFF.

V and J are TRBV3-1 (or the pseudogene TRBV3-2) and TRBJ1-5, with D possibly matching TRBD1 (6 bases). The CDR3 runs to 15 residues. Deletions cut 0 bases from V and 7 bases from J, with 13 bases between. The germline gives CDR1 LGHDT, CDR2 YNNKEL (reference sequence). CDR3 sequence reads: CASSQDRGRGQPQHF. The CDR3 DNA is TGTGCCAGCAGCCAAGACAGGGGAAGAGGCCAGCCCCAGCATTTT.

V and J are TRBV5-1 and TRBJ2-7, with 7 nucleotides matching TRBD2. The germline V gene encodes CDR1 SGHRS and CDR2 YFSETQ. V trimming: 5 bases; J trimming: 3 bases; junction bases outside the gene matches: 2. The CDR3 has 12 amino acids. The CDR3 DNA reads as TGCGCCAGCAGGGCGGGGGACTACGAGCAGTACTTC. Its protein is CASRAGDYEQYF.

The CDR3 loop is CASSYPRGGNYGYTF. The CDR3 DNA reads TGTGCCAGCAGTTACCCTAGGGGGGGGAACTATGGCTACACCTTC. The chain couples TRBV6-8 to TRBJ1-2, with D possibly TRBD1 on 6 matching bases. The CDR3 is 15 amino acids. Trimming cost V 2 bases and J 2 bases, with 12 bases left between them. Germline-derived CDR1 and CDR2 are MNHGY and SAAAGT.

The genes are TRBV19 and TRBJ2-1; 9 nucleotides agree with TRBD2. The CDR3 sequence is 18 residues long. V lost 6 bases and J lost 0; bases outside the gene matches: 12. From germline, CDR1 is LNHDA and CDR2 SQIVND (reference sequence). The CDR3 region has the DNA TGTGCCAGTAGCGAGGGTAGCGGGAGTCGGGGCTCCTACAATGAGCAGTTCTTC. Translated: CASSEGSGSRGSYNEQFF.

The chain links TRBV28 to TRBJ1-2; D gene uncertain. The CDR3 is made up of 14 amino acids. CDR1 and CDR2 (germline): MDHEN, SYDVKM. Between the trimmed V and J ends, which lost 4 bases and 1 base, there was a span of 10 bases. Here the CDR3 DNA reads TGTGCCAGCAGTTCCTCTCCGGTTAACTATGGCTACACCTTC. It is translated as CASSSSPVNYGYTF.

This clone was observed a single time. The V call is TRBV11-2, the J call TRBJ2-3; TRBD2 agrees at 11 bases. Germline V gives CDR1 SGHAT, CDR2 FQNNGV. V lost 2 bases and J lost 4; bases outside the gene matches: 5. The CDR3 totals 16 residues. CDR3 sequence reads: CASSLTLAGGADTQYF. The CDR3 region has the DNA TGTGCCAGCAGCTTAACGCTAGCGGGAGGTGCAGATACGCAGTATTTT.

This chain joins TRBV19 and TRBJ2-7; 12 positions agree with TRBD1. In germline, CDR1 is LNHDA, CDR2 SQIVND (reference sequence). The CDR3 covers 14 residues. Trimming cost V 7 bases and J 6 bases; bases outside gene matches: 7. CDR3: CASNSGTGGFEQYF. CDR3 sequence (DNA): TGTGCCAGTAACTCGGGGACAGGGGGCTTCGAGCAGTACTTC.

This chain joins TRBV18 and TRBJ2-3; 7 positions agree with TRBD1. Trimming cost V 3 bases and J 2 bases; bases outside gene matches: 5. The CDR3 totals 15 residues. The V gene's germline CDR1 is KGHSH and CDR2 LQKENI. CDR3 amino acids: CASSPRTGHTDTQYF. In nucleotides, the CDR3 is TGTGCCAGCTCACCGAGGACAGGACACACAGATACGCAGTATTTT.

The chain uses TRBV30 and TRBJ2-5; D is unclear. Per the germline V gene, CDR1 is GTSNPN and CDR2 is SVGIG (reference sequence). CDR3 length: 11 amino acids. Trimming left V 3 bases short and J 5 bases short, with 7 bases between. Here the CDR3 DNA reads TGTGCCTGGAGCGCGAGGGAGACCCAGTACTTC. Translation: CAWSARETQYF.

The J gene is TRBJ1-2, the V gene TRBV5-1; weak D call: TRBD1 (5 bases). The V and J ends lost 5 bases and 5 bases respectively, with 22 bases between them. The CDR3 covers 16 residues. Germline V gene data show CDR1 as SGHRS and CDR2 as YFSETQ. The DNA of the CDR3 is TGCGCCAGCAGTCCGACCCGGGACGGTGGCGGGTATGGCTACACCTTC. This encodes CASSPTRDGGGYGYTF.

The V call is TRBV27, the J call TRBJ2-4, with a weak D call TRBD2 (7 bases). The V end lost 5 bases, the J end lost 12 bases, and 20 bases lay between the germline ends. CDR3 length equals 14 residues. Germline assignment: CDR1 MNHEY and CDR2 SMNVEV (reference sequence). The CDR3 region has the DNA TGTGCCAGCAGTCCCCTTGAAACGGGGGGCCATCAGTACTTC. Translating it yields CASSPLETGGHQYF.

The rearrangement joins TRBV5-1 to TRBJ1-1, with D maybe TRBD1 (6 bases). Germline values: CDR1 SGHRS, CDR2 YFSETQ. The CDR3 contains 12 residues. V was cut by 2 bases and J by 8 bases, with 10 bases left in between. CDR3 residues: CASSFGQTEAFF. DNA of the CDR3: TGCGCCAGCAGCTTCGGACAGACGGAAGCTTTCTTT. The entire variable domain, with the rest obtained from reference TRBV5-1 and TRBJ1-1, is as follows: KAGVTQTPRYLIKTRGQQVTLSCSPISGHRSVSWYQQTPGQGLQFLFEYFSETQRNKGNFPGRFSGRQFSNSRSEMNVSTLELGDSALYLCASSFGQTEAFFGQGTRLTVV.

The chain links TRBV28 to TRBJ1-2; D uncertain. The CDR3 consists of 14 residues. Trimming pared 5 bases from V and 7 bases from J, leaving 17 bases between. Germline CDR1 and CDR2: MDHEN and SYDVKM. CDR3 amino acids: CASSPSSTWSGYTF. The CDR3 bases are TGTGCCAGCAGTCCGAGCAGTACCTGGAGTGGCTACACCTTC.

The rearrangement joins TRBV23-1 to TRBJ1-5; 12 nucleotides line up with TRBD1. TRBV23-1 belongs to the ORF category, with a function that is uncertain. V shed 2 bases, J shed 5 bases, and the junction held 7 bases outside the gene matches. The length of the CDR3 is 17 residues. CDR3 DNA sequence: TGCGCCAGCAGTCAACCGGGACAGGGGGCCCTAGATCAGCCCCAGCATTTT. Amino acid sequence: CASSQPGQGALDQPQHF.